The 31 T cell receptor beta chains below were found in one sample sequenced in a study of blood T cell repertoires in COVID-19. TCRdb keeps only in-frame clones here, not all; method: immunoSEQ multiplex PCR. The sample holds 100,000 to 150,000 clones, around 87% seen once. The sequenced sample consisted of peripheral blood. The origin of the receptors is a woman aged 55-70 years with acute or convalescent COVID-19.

CDR3 region: CASSKGRESDV. The CDR3 nucleotides read TGTGCCAGCAGCAAAGGGAGGGAATCGGACGTC. The rearrangement uses TRBV21-1 and TRBJ2-7; the D segment call TRBD2 is taken from the table without a DNA check. TRBV21-1 is given as a pseudogene. The CDR3 consists of 11 residues.

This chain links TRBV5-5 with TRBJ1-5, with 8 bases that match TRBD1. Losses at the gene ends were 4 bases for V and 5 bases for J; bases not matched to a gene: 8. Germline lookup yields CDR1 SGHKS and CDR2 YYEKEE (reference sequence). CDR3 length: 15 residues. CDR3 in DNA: TGTGCCAGCAGCGGCGGACAGGGAGGTCATCAGCCCCAGCATTTT. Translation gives CASSGGQGGHQPQHF.

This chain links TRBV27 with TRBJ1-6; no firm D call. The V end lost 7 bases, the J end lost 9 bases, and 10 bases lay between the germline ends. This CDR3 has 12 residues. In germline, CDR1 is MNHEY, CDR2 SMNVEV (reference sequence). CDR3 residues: CASTNRGSPLHF. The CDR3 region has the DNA TGTGCCAGCACCAACCGGGGTTCACCCCTCCACTTT.

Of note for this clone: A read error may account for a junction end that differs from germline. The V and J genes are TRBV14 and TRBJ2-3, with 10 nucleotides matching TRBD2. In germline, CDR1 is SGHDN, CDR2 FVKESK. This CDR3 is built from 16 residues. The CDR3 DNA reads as TGTGCCAGCAGCCAAGATTGGGGACTAGCGTCCCCAAGAATGAATTTT. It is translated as CASSQDWGLASPRMNF.

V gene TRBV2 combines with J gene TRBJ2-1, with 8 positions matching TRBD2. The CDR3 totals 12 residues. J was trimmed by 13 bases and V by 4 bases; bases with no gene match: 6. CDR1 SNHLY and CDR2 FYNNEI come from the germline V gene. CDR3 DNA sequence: TGTGCCAGCAGTGGAAGGGGGACTAGACAGTTCTTC. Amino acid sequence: CASSGRGTRQFF.

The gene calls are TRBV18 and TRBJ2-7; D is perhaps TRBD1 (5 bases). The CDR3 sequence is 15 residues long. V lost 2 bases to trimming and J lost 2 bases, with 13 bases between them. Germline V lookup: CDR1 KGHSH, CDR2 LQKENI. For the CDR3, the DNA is TGTGCCAGCTCACCAGGGGCGGTAACGCCCTACGAGCAGTACTTC. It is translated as CASSPGAVTPYEQYF.

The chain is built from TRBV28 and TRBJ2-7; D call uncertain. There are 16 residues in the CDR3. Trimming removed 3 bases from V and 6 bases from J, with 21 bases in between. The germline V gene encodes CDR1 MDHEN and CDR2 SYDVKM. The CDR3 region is CASSFQDFAEVGEQYF. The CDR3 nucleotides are TGTGCCAGCAGTTTTCAGGATTTTGCAGAAGTCGGCGAGCAGTACTTC.

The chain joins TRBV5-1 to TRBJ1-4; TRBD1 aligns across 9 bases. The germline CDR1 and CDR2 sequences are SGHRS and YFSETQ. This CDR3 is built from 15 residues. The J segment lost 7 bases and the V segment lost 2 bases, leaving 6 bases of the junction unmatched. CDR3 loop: CASSFDGTGSEKLFF. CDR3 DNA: TGCGCCAGCAGCTTCGATGGGACAGGGAGTGAAAAACTGTTTTTT.

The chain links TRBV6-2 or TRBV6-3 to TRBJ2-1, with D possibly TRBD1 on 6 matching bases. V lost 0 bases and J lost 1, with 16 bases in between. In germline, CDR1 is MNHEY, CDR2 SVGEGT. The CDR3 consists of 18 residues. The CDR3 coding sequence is TGTGCCAGCAGTTACTCTCACAGGGAGTTCCCTTCCTACAATGAGCAGTTCTTC. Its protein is CASSYSHREFPSYNEQFF.

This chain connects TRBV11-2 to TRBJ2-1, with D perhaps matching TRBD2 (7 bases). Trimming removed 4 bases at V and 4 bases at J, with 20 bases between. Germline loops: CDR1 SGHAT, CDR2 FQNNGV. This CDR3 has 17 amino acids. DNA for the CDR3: TGTGCCAGCAGCTGGAGGGGGGGGTTGCGGACATACAATGAGCAGTTCTTC. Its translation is CASSWRGGLRTYNEQFF.

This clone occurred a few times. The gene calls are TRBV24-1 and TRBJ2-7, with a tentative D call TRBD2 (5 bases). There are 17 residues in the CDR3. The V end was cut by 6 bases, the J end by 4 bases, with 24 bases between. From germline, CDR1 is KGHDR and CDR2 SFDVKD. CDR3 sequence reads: CATSPFLLRENQYEQYV. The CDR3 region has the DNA TGTGCCACCAGTCCCTTCCTTTTGAGGGAGAATCAGTACGAGCAGTACGTC.

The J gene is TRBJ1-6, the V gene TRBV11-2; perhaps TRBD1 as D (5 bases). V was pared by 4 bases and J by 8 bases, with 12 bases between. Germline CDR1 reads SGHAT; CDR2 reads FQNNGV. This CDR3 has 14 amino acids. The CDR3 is CASSSGRGDSPLHF. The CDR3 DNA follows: TGTGCCAGCAGCTCGGGACGGGGGGATTCACCCCTCCACTTT.

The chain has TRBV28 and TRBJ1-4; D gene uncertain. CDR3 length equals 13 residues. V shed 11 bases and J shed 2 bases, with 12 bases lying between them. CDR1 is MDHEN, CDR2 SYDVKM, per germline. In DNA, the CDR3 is TGTGCCGCACGAGGAAGGACTAATGAAAAACTGTTTTTT. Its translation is CAARGRTNEKLFF.

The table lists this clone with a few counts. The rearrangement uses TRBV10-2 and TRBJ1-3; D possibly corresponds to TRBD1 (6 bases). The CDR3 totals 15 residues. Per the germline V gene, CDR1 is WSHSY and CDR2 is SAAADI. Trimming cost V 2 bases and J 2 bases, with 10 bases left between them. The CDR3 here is CASSEGRGAGNTIYF. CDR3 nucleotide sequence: TGCGCCAGCAGTGAGGGCAGGGGTGCTGGAAACACCATATATTTT.

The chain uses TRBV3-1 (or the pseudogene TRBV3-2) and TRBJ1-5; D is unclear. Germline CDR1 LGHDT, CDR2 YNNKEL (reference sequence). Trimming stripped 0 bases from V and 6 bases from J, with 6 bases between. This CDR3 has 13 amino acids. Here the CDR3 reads CASSQDARQPQHF. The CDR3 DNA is TGTGCCAGCAGCCAAGATGCGCGTCAGCCCCAGCATTTT.

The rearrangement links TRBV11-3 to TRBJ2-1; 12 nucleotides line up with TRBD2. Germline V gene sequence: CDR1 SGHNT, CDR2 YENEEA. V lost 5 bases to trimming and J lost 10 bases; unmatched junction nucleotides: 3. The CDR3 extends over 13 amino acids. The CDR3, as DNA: TGTGCCAGCAGCCTAGGACTAGCGGGAGAGCAGTTCTTC. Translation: CASSLGLAGEQFF.

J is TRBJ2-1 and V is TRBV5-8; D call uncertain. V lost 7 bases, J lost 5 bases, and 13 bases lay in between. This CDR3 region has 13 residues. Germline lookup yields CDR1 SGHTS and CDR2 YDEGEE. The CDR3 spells CASGLIGNNEQFF. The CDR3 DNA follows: TGTGCCAGCGGGCTAATCGGAAACAATGAGCAGTTCTTC.

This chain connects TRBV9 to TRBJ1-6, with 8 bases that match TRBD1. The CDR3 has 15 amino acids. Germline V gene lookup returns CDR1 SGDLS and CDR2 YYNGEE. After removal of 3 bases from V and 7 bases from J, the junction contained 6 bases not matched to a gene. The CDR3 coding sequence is TGTGCCAGCAGCGCCGGGACAGGTTCGAATTCACCCCTCCACTTT. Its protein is CASSAGTGSNSPLHF. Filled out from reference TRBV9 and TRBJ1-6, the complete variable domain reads DSGVTQTPKHLITATGQRVTLRCSPRSGDLSVYWYQQSLDQGLQFLIQYYNGEERAKGNILERFSAQQFPDLHSELNLSSLELGDSALYFCASSAGTGSNSPLHFGNGTRLTVT.

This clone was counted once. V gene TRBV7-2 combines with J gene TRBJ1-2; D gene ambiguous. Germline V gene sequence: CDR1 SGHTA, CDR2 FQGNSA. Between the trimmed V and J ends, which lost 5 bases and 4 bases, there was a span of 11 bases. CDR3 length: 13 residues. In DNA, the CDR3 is TGTGCCAGCAGCCTCAACAGAGCCTATGGCTACACCTTC. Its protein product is CASSLNRAYGYTF.

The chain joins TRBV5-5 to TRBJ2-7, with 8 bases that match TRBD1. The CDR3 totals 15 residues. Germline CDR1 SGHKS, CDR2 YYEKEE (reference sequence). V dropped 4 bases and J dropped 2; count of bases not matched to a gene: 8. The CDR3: CASSLTGQATYEQYV. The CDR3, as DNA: TGTGCCAGCAGCCTCACGGGACAGGCTACCTACGAGCAGTACGTC.

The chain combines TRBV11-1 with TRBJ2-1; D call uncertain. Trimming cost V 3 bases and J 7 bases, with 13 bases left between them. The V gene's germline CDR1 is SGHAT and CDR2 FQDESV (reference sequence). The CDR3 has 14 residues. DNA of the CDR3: TGTGCCAGCAGCTTGGTCCAGCGTAGAAATGAGCAGTTCTTC. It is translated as CASSLVQRRNEQFF. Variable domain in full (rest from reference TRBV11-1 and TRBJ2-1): EAEVAQSPRYKITEKSQAVAFWCDPISGHATLYWYRQILGQGPELLVQFQDESVVDDSQLPKDRFSAERLKGVDSTLKIQPAELGDSAMYLCASSLVQRRNEQFFGPGTRLTVL.

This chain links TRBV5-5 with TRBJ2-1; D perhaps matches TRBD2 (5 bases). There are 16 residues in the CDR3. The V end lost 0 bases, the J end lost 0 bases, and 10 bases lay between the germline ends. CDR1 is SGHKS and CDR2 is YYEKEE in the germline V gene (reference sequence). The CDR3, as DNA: TGTGCCAGCAGCTTGGGAGGGTCCAGCTCCTACAATGAGCAGTTCTTC. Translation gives CASSLGGSSSYNEQFF. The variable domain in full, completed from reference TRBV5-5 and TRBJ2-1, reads DAGVTQSPTHLIKTRGQQVTLRCSPISGHKSVSWYQQVLGQGPQFIFQYYEKEERGRGNFPDRFSARQFPNYSSELNVNALLLGDSALYLCASSLGGSSSYNEQFFGPGTRLTVL.

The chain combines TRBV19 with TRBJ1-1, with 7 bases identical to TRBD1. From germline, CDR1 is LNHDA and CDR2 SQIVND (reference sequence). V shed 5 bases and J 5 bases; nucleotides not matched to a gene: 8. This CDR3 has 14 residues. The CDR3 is CASSFSGGRTEAFF. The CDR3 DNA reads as TGTGCCAGTAGTTTCTCAGGGGGTCGGACTGAAGCTTTCTTT.

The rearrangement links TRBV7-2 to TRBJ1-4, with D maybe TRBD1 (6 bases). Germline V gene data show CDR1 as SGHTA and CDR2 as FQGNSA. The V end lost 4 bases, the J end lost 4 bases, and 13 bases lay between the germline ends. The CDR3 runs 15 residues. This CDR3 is CASSSGDLGNEKLFF. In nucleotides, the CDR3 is TGTGCCAGCAGCTCAGGGGATTTGGGTAATGAAAAACTGTTTTTT.

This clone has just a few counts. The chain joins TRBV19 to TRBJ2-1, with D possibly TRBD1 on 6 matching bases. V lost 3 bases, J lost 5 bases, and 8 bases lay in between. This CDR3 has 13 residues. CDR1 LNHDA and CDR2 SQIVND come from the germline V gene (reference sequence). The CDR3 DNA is TGTGCCAGTAGTATTGGGACAAACAATGAGCAGTTCTTC. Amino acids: CASSIGTNNEQFF.

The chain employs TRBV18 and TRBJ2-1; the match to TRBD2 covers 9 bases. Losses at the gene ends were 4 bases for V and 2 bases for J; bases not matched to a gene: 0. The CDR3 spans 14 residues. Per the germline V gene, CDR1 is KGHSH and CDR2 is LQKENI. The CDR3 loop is CASSLAGAYNEQFF. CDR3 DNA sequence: TGTGCCAGCTCACTAGCGGGAGCCTACAATGAGCAGTTCTTC.

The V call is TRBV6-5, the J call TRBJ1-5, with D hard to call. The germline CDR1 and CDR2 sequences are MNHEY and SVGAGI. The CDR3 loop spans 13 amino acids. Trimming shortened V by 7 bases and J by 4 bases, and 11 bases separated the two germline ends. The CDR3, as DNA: TGTGCCAGCAAAGTAACAGCAAATCAGCCCCAGCATTTT. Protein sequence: CASKVTANQPQHF.

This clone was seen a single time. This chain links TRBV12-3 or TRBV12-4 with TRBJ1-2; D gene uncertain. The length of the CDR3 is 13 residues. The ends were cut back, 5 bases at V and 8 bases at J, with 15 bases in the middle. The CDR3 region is CASSDQVFGGYTF. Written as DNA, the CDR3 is TGTGCCAGCAGTGACCAGGTGTTTGGCGGCTACACCTTC.

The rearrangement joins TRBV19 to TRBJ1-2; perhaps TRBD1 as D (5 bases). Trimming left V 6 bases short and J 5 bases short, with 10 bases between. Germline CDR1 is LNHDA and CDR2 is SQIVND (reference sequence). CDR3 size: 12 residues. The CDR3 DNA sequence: TGTGCCAGTAGCGGTCAGGGATATGGCTACACCTTC. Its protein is CASSGQGYGYTF.

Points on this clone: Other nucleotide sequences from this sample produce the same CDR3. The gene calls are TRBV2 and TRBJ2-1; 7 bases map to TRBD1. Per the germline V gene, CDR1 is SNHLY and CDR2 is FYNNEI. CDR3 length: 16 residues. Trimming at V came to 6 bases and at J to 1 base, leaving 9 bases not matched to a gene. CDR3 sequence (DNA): TGTGCCAGCAGCGCCCGACAGGGAAGATCCTACAATGAGCAGTTCTTC. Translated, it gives CASSARQGRSYNEQFF.

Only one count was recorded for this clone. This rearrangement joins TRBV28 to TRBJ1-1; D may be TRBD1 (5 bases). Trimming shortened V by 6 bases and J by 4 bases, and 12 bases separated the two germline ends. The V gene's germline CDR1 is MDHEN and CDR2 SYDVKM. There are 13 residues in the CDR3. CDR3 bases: TGTGCCAGCAGGAGATCGGGGGGCACTGAAGCTTTCTTT. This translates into CASRRSGGTEAFF.